The 26 T cell receptor beta chains below were found in one sample sequenced in a study of cytomegalovirus exposure and HLA in healthy donors. The PCR ran on 60 Vbeta and 13 Jbeta primers. Repertoires were generated with immunoSEQ multiplex PCR, while TCRdb's copy carries only in-frame clones and drops some. The sample carries 100,000 to 150,000 clones, 84% recorded once. Sequencing was performed on PBMCs. The origin of the receptors is a man over 45 in good health and CMV-seronegative.

This chain uses TRBV4-1 with TRBJ2-2, with unresolved D. The germline CDR1 and CDR2 sequences are MGHRA and YSYEKL. This CDR3 spans 12 amino acids. CDR3 DNA sequence: TGCGCAGACAACTCGAACACCGGGGAGCTGTTTTTT. It specifies CADNSNTGELFF.

The rearrangement links TRBV6-5 to TRBJ1-2; 8 nucleotides align to TRBD1. Trimming at V came to 5 bases and at J to 1 base, leaving 6 bases not matched to a gene. This CDR3 has 15 amino acids. Germline assignment: CDR1 MNHEY and CDR2 SVGAGI. Here the CDR3 reads CASSGRGQGNYGYTF. DNA for the CDR3: TGTGCCAGCAGTGGCAGGGGGCAGGGTAACTATGGCTACACCTTC.

The chain employs TRBV5-8 and TRBJ2-5; no clear D. This CDR3 region has 14 residues. V was trimmed by 1 base and J by 0 bases, leaving 7 bases between them. In germline, CDR1 is SGHTS, CDR2 YDEGEE. CDR3 nucleotides: TGTGCCAGCAGCTTGCGGGTACACCAAGAGACCCAGTACTTC. This sequence encodes CASSLRVHQETQYF.

The gene calls are TRBV7-9 and TRBJ2-1; maybe TRBD1 (6 bases). Germline loops: CDR1 SEHNR, CDR2 FQNEAQ (reference sequence). CDR3 size: 17 residues. With 5 bases removed from V and 3 bases from J, the gap between germline ends came to 20 bases. The chain's CDR3 is CASSLLRGGFFYNEQFF. The CDR3 DNA reads TGTGCCAGCAGCCTTCTCAGGGGTGGATTTTTCTACAATGAGCAGTTCTTC.

This clone is a singleton in its sample. The chain uses TRBV5-1 and TRBJ1-4, with 8 bases identical to TRBD1. V gave up 2 bases and J gave up 0 bases; unmatched junction bases: 9. Looked up from germline, CDR1 is SGHRS and CDR2 is YFSETQ. There are 18 residues in the CDR3. Here the CDR3 reads CASSFPRGLWTTNEKLFF. CDR3 coding DNA: TGCGCCAGCAGCTTTCCCAGGGGGCTCTGGACAACTAATGAAAAACTGTTTTTT.

The chain links TRBV7-9 to TRBJ1-1, with a tentative D call TRBD1 (5 bases). Per the germline V gene, CDR1 is SEHNR and CDR2 is FQNEAQ (reference sequence). There are 15 residues in the CDR3. V was shortened by 0 bases and J by 2 bases, with 10 bases between the two germline ends. The CDR3 DNA follows: TGTGCCAGCAGCTTAGCACTGGGGACTAACACTGAAGCTTTCTTT. Its translation: CASSLALGTNTEAFF.

The chain uses TRBV12-2 and TRBJ2-7; no check of the table's D call, TRBD2, against the DNA was made. TRBV12-2 is an annotated pseudogene. The CDR3 length is 13 residues. CDR3: CASRLGRPYEQYF. For the CDR3, the DNA is TGTGCAAGTCGCTTAGGTCGTCCCTACGAGCAGTACTTC.

The rearrangement joins TRBV9 to TRBJ2-1; TRBD2 agrees at 10 bases. The CDR3 is made up of 15 amino acids. Germline V gene lookup returns CDR1 SGDLS and CDR2 YYNGEE. V trimming: 0 bases; J trimming: 11 bases; junction bases outside the gene matches: 8. For the CDR3, the DNA is TGTGCCAGCAGCGTAGGAGGCAGCGGGGGGGCTCAGCAGTTCTTC. Encoded protein: CASSVGGSGGAQQFF.

This clone was observed a single time. This chain joins TRBV18 and TRBJ2-5; D is ambiguous. CDR1 and CDR2 from the germline V gene are KGHSH and LQKENI. The CDR3 spans 14 residues. V was clipped by 6 bases and J by 4 bases, with 15 bases between them. DNA for the CDR3: TGTGCCAGCTCTCTCCTCGGCCGCGGAGAGACCCAGTACTTC. Translating it yields CASSLLGRGETQYF.

This clone showed up just a few times. The J gene is TRBJ1-5, the V gene TRBV4-1; perhaps TRBD1 as D (6 bases). CDR3 length: 16 amino acids. V shed 2 bases and J shed 0 bases, with 11 bases lying between them. Germline V gene lookup returns CDR1 MGHRA and CDR2 YSYEKL. Written as DNA, the CDR3 is TGCGCCAGCAGCCAACGACAGGAATATAGCAATCAGCCCCAGCATTTT. Protein sequence: CASSQRQEYSNQPQHF.

This chain connects TRBV30 to TRBJ2-5; D unclear. The CDR3 sequence is 14 residues long. The V and J ends lost 0 bases and 1 base respectively, with 9 bases between them. Per germline, CDR1 GTSNPN and CDR2 SVGIG (reference sequence). CDR3 nucleotides: TGTGCCTGGAGTGTAGGCGGAACCCAAGAGACCCAGTACTTC. It yields the protein CAWSVGGTQETQYF.

V is TRBV4-1 and J is TRBJ1-2; TRBD1 matches at 8 bases. CDR3 length: 14 amino acids. J gave up 2 bases and V 4 bases, and 3 bases lay outside the gene matches. Germline CDR1 reads MGHRA; CDR2 reads YSYEKL. The DNA for the CDR3 is TGCGCCAGCAGCCCCGGACAGGGAAACTATGGCTACACCTTC. Encoded protein: CASSPGQGNYGYTF.

This clone was seen a few times. This chain joins TRBV5-5 and TRBJ1-2, with TRBD1 matching 9 bases. With V trimmed by 0 bases and J by 5 bases, 5 bases remained unmatched. Germline values: CDR1 SGHKS, CDR2 YYEKEE (reference sequence). CDR3 length: 15 residues. As DNA, the CDR3 is TGTGCCAGCAGCTTGGTAGGGACAGGGAGTTATGGCTACACCTTC. It is translated as CASSLVGTGSYGYTF.

The V call is TRBV6-4, the J call TRBJ2-3; D call uncertain. CDR1 MRHNA and CDR2 SNTAGT come from the germline V gene. The V end was cut by 6 bases, the J end by 2 bases, with 9 bases between. The CDR3 extends over 13 amino acids. This chain's CDR3 is CASSLEITDTQYF. The CDR3 nucleotides read TGTGCCAGCAGCCTAGAGATCACAGATACGCAGTATTTT.

The V call is TRBV5-1, the J call TRBJ2-7, with 8 bases fitting TRBD1. Trimming took 4 bases from V and 5 from J; bases not matched to a gene: 11. The germline gives CDR1 SGHRS, CDR2 YFSETQ. The CDR3 has 15 residues. The CDR3 spells CASSGGQGARNEQYF. In nucleotides, the CDR3 is TGCGCCAGCAGCGGGGGCCAGGGGGCTAGGAACGAGCAGTACTTC. The whole variable domain, filled in from reference TRBV5-1 and TRBJ2-7, reads KAGVTQTPRYLIKTRGQQVTLSCSPISGHRSVSWYQQTPGQGLQFLFEYFSETQRNKGNFPGRFSGRQFSNSRSEMNVSTLELGDSALYLCASSGGQGARNEQYFGPGTRLTVT.

The chain recombines TRBV27 with TRBJ1-6; a weak D match, TRBD1 (6 bases). Germline assignment: CDR1 MNHEY and CDR2 SMNVEV (reference sequence). CDR3 size: 14 residues. Trimming pared 6 bases from V and 10 bases from J, leaving 16 bases between. CDR3 in amino acids: CASSPRQAQSPLHF. CDR3 coding DNA: TGTGCCAGCAGCCCCCGACAGGCTCAATCACCCCTCCACTTT.

The V call is TRBV5-1, the J call TRBJ1-2; 9 positions match TRBD1. This CDR3 contains 17 residues. V was clipped by 4 bases and J by 4 bases; unmatched bases: 14. CDR1 is SGHRS, CDR2 YFSETQ, per germline. CDR3 coding DNA: TGCGCCAGCAGCGTGGGCCACAGGGGGCGCACTGTCTATGGCTACACCTTC. Amino acids: CASSVGHRGRTVYGYTF. Combining the CDR3 with reference TRBV5-1 and TRBJ1-2 gives the whole variable domain KAGVTQTPRYLIKTRGQQVTLSCSPISGHRSVSWYQQTPGQGLQFLFEYFSETQRNKGNFPGRFSGRQFSNSRSEMNVSTLELGDSALYLCASSVGHRGRTVYGYTFGSGTRLTVV.

This clone was counted once. CDR3 bases: TGTGCCAGCAGCCACAAGCGGGGGAATTACAATGAGCAGTTCTTC. Translated: CASSHKRGNYNEQFF. V and J are TRBV27 and TRBJ2-1, with 8 bases identical to TRBD2. CDR3 length equals 15 residues. V trimming: 6 bases; J trimming: 4 bases; junction bases outside the gene matches: 8. CDR1 and CDR2 (germline): MNHEY, SMNVEV (reference sequence).

V and J are TRBV5-6 and TRBJ2-1; a possible D gene is TRBD2 (6 bases). V was trimmed by 5 bases and J by 7 bases, leaving 13 bases between them. The CDR3 runs 13 residues. Germline V gene lookup returns CDR1 SGHDT and CDR2 YYEEEE. The CDR3 bases are TGTGCCAGCAGTCTGGACTACAGGAATGAGCAGTTCTTC. It specifies CASSLDYRNEQFF.

The chain carries TRBV2 and TRBJ1-3; D may be TRBD1 (6 bases). Germline CDR1 and CDR2: SNHLY and FYNNEI. The CDR3 sequence is 12 residues long. Trimming left V 6 bases short and J 14 bases short, with 17 bases between. In DNA, the CDR3 is TGTGCCAGCAGCACTGACAGGCCTACATTATATTTT. Translated: CASSTDRPTLYF.

The sample holds a few counts of this clone. The J gene is TRBJ2-1, the V gene TRBV7-2, with unresolved D. The length of the CDR3 is 15 residues. V lost 5 bases and J lost 4, with 15 bases in between. Germline assignment: CDR1 SGHTA and CDR2 FQGNSA. CDR3 sequence reads: CASSPLDWAYNEQFF. The CDR3 DNA reads as TGTGCCAGCAGCCCTCTCGATTGGGCGTACAATGAGCAGTTCTTC.

Concerning this clone: The sample contains more than one DNA sequence encoding this CDR3. The chain couples TRBV9 to TRBJ2-2; 7 nucleotides align to TRBD1. This CDR3 has 15 residues. The germline CDR1 and CDR2 sequences are SGDLS and YYNGEE. V shed 1 base, J shed 3 bases, and the junction held 3 bases outside the gene matches. The CDR3 DNA reads TGTGCCAGCAGCGTATCAGGGGGAGACACCGGGGAGCTGTTTTTT. It translates to CASSVSGGDTGELFF. Together with reference TRBV9 and TRBJ2-2, the CDR3 gives the full variable domain: DSGVTQTPKHLITATGQRVTLRCSPRSGDLSVYWYQQSLDQGLQFLIQYYNGEERAKGNILERFSAQQFPDLHSELNLSSLELGDSALYFCASSVSGGDTGELFFGEGSRLTVL.

This chain joins TRBV6-1 and TRBJ2-3; D remains unclear. Germline V lookup: CDR1 MNHNS, CDR2 SASEGT. The CDR3 sequence is 14 residues long. Trimming removed 2 bases from V and 1 base from J, with 7 bases in between. CDR3 DNA: TGTGCCAGCAGTGAATCTACGGGCACAGATACGCAGTATTTT. Protein product: CASSESTGTDTQYF.

The chain couples TRBV7-9 to TRBJ1-2, with 10 bases lining up with TRBD1. Per the germline V gene, CDR1 is SEHNR and CDR2 is FQNEAQ (reference sequence). This CDR3 is 16 amino acids long. The ends lost 5 bases at V and 0 bases at J; junction bases unmatched: 6. CDR3 in amino acids: CASSRDRGPANYGYTF. CDR3 nucleotides: TGTGCCAGCAGCCGGGACAGGGGCCCGGCTAACTATGGCTACACCTTC.

The chain combines TRBV19 with TRBJ2-7; a weak D match, TRBD2 (5 bases). This CDR3 is built from 14 residues. Trimming took 3 bases from V and 6 from J, leaving 15 bases between them. Germline V gene sequence: CDR1 LNHDA, CDR2 SQIVND (reference sequence). CDR3 coding DNA: TGTGCCAGTAGTATTGGCCCGGGGTTAACCGAGCAGTACTTC. Its protein is CASSIGPGLTEQYF.

This chain links TRBV30 with TRBJ2-7, with 10 bases matching TRBD2. Trimming removed 3 bases from V and 7 bases from J; junction bases left unmatched: 12. The CDR3 is 15 amino acids. Per germline, CDR1 GTSNPN and CDR2 SVGIG (reference sequence). CDR3 sequence (DNA): TGTGCCTGGAGCAGCGGGGGGGCCACGGGAAGGGAGCAGTACTTC. This translates into CAWSSGGATGREQYF.